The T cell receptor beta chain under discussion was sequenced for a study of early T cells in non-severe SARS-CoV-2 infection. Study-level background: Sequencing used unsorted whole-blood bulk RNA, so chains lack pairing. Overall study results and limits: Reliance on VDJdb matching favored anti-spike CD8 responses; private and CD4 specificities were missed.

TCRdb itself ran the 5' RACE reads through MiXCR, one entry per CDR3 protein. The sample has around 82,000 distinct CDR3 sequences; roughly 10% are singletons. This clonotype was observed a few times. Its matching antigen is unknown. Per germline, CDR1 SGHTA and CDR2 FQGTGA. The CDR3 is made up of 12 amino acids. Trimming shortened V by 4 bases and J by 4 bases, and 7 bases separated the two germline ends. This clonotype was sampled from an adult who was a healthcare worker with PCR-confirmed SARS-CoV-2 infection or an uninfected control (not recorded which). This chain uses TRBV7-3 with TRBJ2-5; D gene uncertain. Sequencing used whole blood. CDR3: CASSSPGETQYF. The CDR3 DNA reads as TGTGCCAGCAGCTCTCCTGGAGAGACCCAGTACTTC. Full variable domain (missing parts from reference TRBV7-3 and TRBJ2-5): GAGVSQTPSNKVTEKGKYVELRCDPISGHTALYWYRQSLGQGPEFLIYFQGTGAADDSGLPNDRFFAVRPEGSVSTLKIQRTERGDSAVYLCASSSPGETQYFGPGTRLLVL.